The next 21 T cell receptor beta chains were all read from a single sample in a study of cytomegalovirus exposure and HLA in healthy donors. Sequencing was performed with immunoSEQ multiplex PCR; in TCRdb, only in-frame clones are kept and a portion is missing. Here the sample spans about 43,000 clones, 80% to 95% being singletons. The specimen was PBMCs. The source is a young man in good health and CMV-seronegative.

The chain uses TRBV5-6 and TRBJ2-7; D unclear. The CDR3 loop spans 14 amino acids. The germline V and J ends were trimmed by 0 bases and 4 bases, with 11 bases remaining between them. The germline gives CDR1 SGHDT, CDR2 YYEEEE. The CDR3 DNA follows: TGTGCCAGCAGCTTGGCCAACCAGGTTTACGAGCAGTACTTC. Amino acids: CASSLANQVYEQYF. The complete variable domain, with remaining parts taken from reference TRBV5-6 and TRBJ2-7, reads DAGVTQSPTHLIKTRGQQVTLRCSPKSGHDTVSWYQQALGQGPQFIFQYYEEEERQRGNFPDRFSGHQFPNYSSELNVNALLLGDSALYLCASSLANQVYEQYFGPGTRLTVT.

The chain is built from TRBV19 and TRBJ1-1, with 10 bases fitting TRBD1. The CDR3 has 17 residues. Germline V gives CDR1 LNHDA, CDR2 SQIVND (reference sequence). With V trimmed by 7 bases and J by 3 bases, 14 bases remained unmatched. CDR3: CASISRGQGFRYTEAFF. CDR3 in DNA: TGTGCCAGTATTAGCCGGGGACAGGGGTTTCGGTACACTGAAGCTTTCTTT.

The chain employs TRBV2 and TRBJ2-1; 11 positions match TRBD2. CDR3 length equals 18 residues. The J segment lost 0 bases and the V segment lost 6 bases, leaving 10 bases of the junction unmatched. CDR1 is SNHLY and CDR2 is FYNNEI in the germline V gene. CDR3 sequence reads: CASSHETSGAGSYNEQFF. Written as DNA, the CDR3 is TGTGCCAGCAGCCACGAGACTAGCGGGGCGGGCTCCTACAATGAGCAGTTCTTC.

The chain is built from TRBV23-1 and TRBJ1-2; D is undetermined. TRBV23-1 is an ORF, with its function uncertain. V dropped 3 bases and J dropped 4 bases, with 15 bases sitting between them. The CDR3 spans 15 residues. The CDR3 protein is CASSQATDAFYGYTF. Written as DNA, the CDR3 is TGCGCCAGCAGTCAGGCAACAGACGCCTTCTATGGCTACACCTTC.

In regard to this clone: The junction shows a germline mismatch at one end, possibly a read error. The rearrangement links TRBV7-3 to TRBJ1-1; no firm D call. The CDR3 extends over 13 amino acids. Germline V gene data show CDR1 as SGHTA and CDR2 as FQGTGA. The CDR3 loop reads CASRAQRNNEAFF. The DNA for the CDR3 is TGTGCCAGCAGAGCACAGCGGAACAATGAAGCTTTCTTT.

This clone showed up just once. The rearrangement joins TRBV10-3 to TRBJ2-7; TRBD2 matches at 13 bases. V lost 6 bases to trimming and J lost 5 bases; unmatched junction nucleotides: 4. The CDR3 contains 14 residues. Germline CDR1 reads ENHRY; CDR2 reads SYGVKD. The chain's CDR3 is CAIRPGLAGNEQYF. CDR3 sequence (DNA): TGTGCCATCAGGCCGGGACTAGCGGGAAACGAGCAGTACTTC.

The gene calls are TRBV11-2 and TRBJ2-7; 11 nucleotides agree with TRBD2. V shed 6 bases, J shed 1 base, and the junction held 2 bases outside the gene matches. Looked up from germline, CDR1 is SGHAT and CDR2 is FQNNGV. This CDR3 has 14 amino acids. CDR3 protein: CASRGTSGSYEQYF. The DNA of the CDR3 is TGTGCCAGCAGGGGGACTAGCGGTTCCTACGAGCAGTACTTC.

V and J are TRBV9 and TRBJ1-6; possible D gene TRBD1, 5 bases. Trimming removed 0 bases from V and 8 bases from J, with 9 bases in between. The germline V gene encodes CDR1 SGDLS and CDR2 YYNGEE. There are 14 residues in the CDR3. The DNA of the CDR3 is TGTGCCAGCAGCGTAGCAGGGTCCGATTCACCCCTCCACTTT. Encoded protein: CASSVAGSDSPLHF.

J is TRBJ2-7 and V is TRBV6-1; 7 bases fit TRBD2. Germline V gene lookup returns CDR1 MNHNS and CDR2 SASEGT. This CDR3 has 11 amino acids. V lost 4 bases, J lost 12 bases, and 6 bases stayed unmatched. CDR3 sequence (DNA): TGTGCCAGCAGTGTTGGGACTACGGGGTACTTC. Amino acid sequence: CASSVGTTGYF.

The chain recombines TRBV5-1 with TRBJ2-7; the D gene is possibly TRBD2 (6 bases). Germline V gene sequence: CDR1 SGHRS, CDR2 YFSETQ. V was clipped by 6 bases and J by 1 base, with 17 bases between them. The CDR3 contains 15 residues. Written as DNA, the CDR3 is TGCGCCAGCACCCCCCTTTCGGCGGGATCCTACGAGCAGTACTTC. Translating gives CASTPLSAGSYEQYF.

In its sample, this clone was seen once. CDR3 protein: CASSATSVRADTQYF. CDR3 bases: TGTGCCAGCTCAGCCACTAGCGTCAGGGCAGATACGCAGTATTTT. The chain has TRBV18 and TRBJ2-3, with 7 bases that match TRBD2. CDR1 and CDR2 (germline): KGHSH, LQKENI. This CDR3 has 15 residues. Trimming cost V 5 bases and J 4 bases; bases outside gene matches: 9.

The rearrangement uses TRBV5-1 and TRBJ1-2; 9 bases align to TRBD1. The junction had 6 bases not matched to a gene; V was cut back by 4 bases and J by 2 bases. The germline V gene encodes CDR1 SGHRS and CDR2 YFSETQ. The CDR3 sequence is 15 residues long. CDR3 amino acids: CASSDTGGANYGYTF. CDR3 coding DNA: TGCGCCAGCAGCGACACAGGGGGCGCGAACTATGGCTACACCTTC.

The chain couples TRBV29-1 to TRBJ2-3, with D unresolved. Trimming cost V 7 bases and J 0 bases, with 11 bases left between them. Germline V gene sequence: CDR1 SQVTM, CDR2 ANQGSEA. The CDR3 sequence is 13 residues long. In nucleotides, the CDR3 is TGCAGCGGGGTAACAGCTAGCACAGATACGCAGTATTTT. Encoded protein: CSGVTASTDTQYF.

The CDR3 protein is CASSPQGDYGYTF. CDR3 DNA: TGTGCCAGTAGTCCTCAGGGGGACTATGGCTACACCTTC. The chain recombines TRBV19 with TRBJ1-2, with 7 bases identical to TRBD1. J was trimmed by 3 bases and V by 5 bases; bases with no gene match: 3. The CDR3 consists of 13 residues. The V gene's germline CDR1 is LNHDA and CDR2 SQIVND (reference sequence). Filled out from reference TRBV19 and TRBJ1-2, the complete variable domain reads DGGITQSPKYLFRKEGQNVTLSCEQNLNHDAMYWYRQDPGQGLRLIYYSQIVNDFQKGDIAEGYSVSREKKESFPLTVTSAQKNPTAFYLCASSPQGDYGYTFGSGTRLTVV.

The table lists this clone with a count of one. The chain uses TRBV6-5 and TRBJ2-7; D not resolved. CDR1 MNHEY and CDR2 SVGAGI come from the germline V gene. This CDR3 contains 13 residues. Trimming took off 4 bases at V and 2 bases at J, with 9 bases between the two ends. The CDR3: CASSFALTYEQYF. The CDR3 DNA sequence: TGTGCCAGCAGTTTCGCTCTAACCTACGAGCAGTACTTC.

This rearrangement joins TRBV7-9 to TRBJ1-1, with TRBD1 matching 9 bases. The V gene's germline CDR1 is SEHNR and CDR2 FQNEAQ (reference sequence). After removal of 1 base from V and 6 bases from J, the junction contained 0 bases not matched to a gene. This CDR3 comprises 13 residues. The CDR3 loop is CASSLGQGAEAFF. The CDR3 bases are TGTGCCAGCAGCTTAGGACAGGGGGCTGAAGCTTTCTTT.

The CDR3 DNA sequence: TGTGCCAGCAGCGTATACTCCGGGACAGGATTCACAGATACGCAGTATTTT. It codes for CASSVYSGTGFTDTQYF. This sequence joins TRBV11-2 and TRBJ2-3; 8 bases line up with TRBD1. The junction had 12 bases not matched to a gene; V was cut back by 5 bases and J by 2 bases. The V gene's germline CDR1 is SGHAT and CDR2 FQNNGV. This CDR3 spans 17 amino acids.

The CDR3: CASSYSQPGYEQYF. The CDR3 DNA sequence: TGTGCCAGCAGTTACTCACAGCCCGGCTACGAGCAGTACTTC. The chain has TRBV6-8 and TRBJ2-7; no reliable D call. Germline V CDR1 and CDR2: MNHGY, SAAAGT. The CDR3 runs 14 residues. The V end was cut by 0 bases, the J end by 3 bases, with 9 bases between.

The rearrangement links TRBV11-3 to TRBJ2-1; no clear D gene. V lost 0 bases and J lost 4, with 4 bases in between. This CDR3 is built from 13 residues. The germline CDR1 and CDR2 sequences are SGHNT and YENEEA. The CDR3 DNA is TGTGCCAGCAGCTTAGATCCATACAATGAGCAGTTCTTC. Its translation is CASSLDPYNEQFF.

This clone was found a few times. The rearrangement links TRBV2 to TRBJ2-1, with D unclear. V lost 4 bases and J lost 1, with 8 bases in between. Germline CDR1 SNHLY, CDR2 FYNNEI. This CDR3 has 14 amino acids. The CDR3: CASSGWQSYNEQFF. The CDR3 coding sequence is TGTGCCAGCAGTGGGTGGCAGTCCTACAATGAGCAGTTCTTC. The whole variable domain, filled in from reference TRBV2 and TRBJ2-1, reads EPEVTQTPSHQVTQMGQEVILRCVPISNHLYFYWYRQILGQKVEFLVSFYNNEISEKSEIFDDQFSVERPDGSNFTLKIRSTKLEDSAMYFCASSGWQSYNEQFFGPGTRLTVL.

This clone came up once. The chain combines TRBV4-1 with TRBJ2-3, with a tentative D call TRBD1 (6 bases). Germline V gives CDR1 MGHRA, CDR2 YSYEKL. The CDR3 is made up of 15 amino acids. Trimming shortened V by 4 bases and J by 5 bases, and 16 bases separated the two germline ends. The CDR3 DNA sequence: TGCGCCAGCAGCCCAACAGGGTTGCAGGGAGATACGCAGTATTTT. Translating it yields CASSPTGLQGDTQYF.